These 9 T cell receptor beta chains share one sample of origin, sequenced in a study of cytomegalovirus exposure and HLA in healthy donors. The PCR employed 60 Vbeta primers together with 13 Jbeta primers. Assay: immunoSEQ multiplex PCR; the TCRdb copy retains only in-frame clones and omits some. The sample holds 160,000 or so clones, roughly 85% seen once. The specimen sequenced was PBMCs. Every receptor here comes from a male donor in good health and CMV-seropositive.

CDR3 region: CASSLTGRANEKLFF. DNA for the CDR3: TGTGCCAGCAGTCTGACAGGGCGGGCTAATGAAAAACTGTTTTTT. The chain has TRBV27 and TRBJ1-4; 7 bases match TRBD1. V shed 5 bases, J shed 3 bases, and the junction held 6 bases outside the gene matches. The CDR3 length is 15 residues. Germline CDR1 and CDR2: MNHEY and SMNVEV (reference sequence).

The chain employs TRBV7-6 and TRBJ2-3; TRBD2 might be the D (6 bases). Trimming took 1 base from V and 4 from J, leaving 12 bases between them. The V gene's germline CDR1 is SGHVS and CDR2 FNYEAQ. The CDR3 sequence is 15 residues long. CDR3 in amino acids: CASSLGAGWADTQYF. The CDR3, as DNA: TGTGCCAGCAGCTTAGGTGCGGGGTGGGCAGATACGCAGTATTTT.

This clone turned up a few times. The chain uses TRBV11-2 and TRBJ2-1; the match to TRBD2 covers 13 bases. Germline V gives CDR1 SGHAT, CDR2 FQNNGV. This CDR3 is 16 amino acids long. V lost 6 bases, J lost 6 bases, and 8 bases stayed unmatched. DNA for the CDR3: TGTGCCAGCAGGCCCCGGACTAGCGGGGGCATCAATGAGCAGTTCTTC. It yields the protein CASRPRTSGGINEQFF.

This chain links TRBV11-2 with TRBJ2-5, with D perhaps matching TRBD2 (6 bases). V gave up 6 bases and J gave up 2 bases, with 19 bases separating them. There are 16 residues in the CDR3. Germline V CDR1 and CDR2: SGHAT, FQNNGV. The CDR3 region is CASRNPGRSGQETQYF. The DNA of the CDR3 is TGTGCCAGCAGGAATCCCGGTCGTAGCGGACAAGAGACCCAGTACTTC.

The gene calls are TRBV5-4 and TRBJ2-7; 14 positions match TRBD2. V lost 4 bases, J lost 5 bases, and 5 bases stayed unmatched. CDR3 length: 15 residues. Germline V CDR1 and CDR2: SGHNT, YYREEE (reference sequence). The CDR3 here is CASSAGLAGAHEQYF. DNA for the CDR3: TGTGCCAGCAGCGCGGGACTAGCGGGAGCCCACGAGCAGTACTTC.

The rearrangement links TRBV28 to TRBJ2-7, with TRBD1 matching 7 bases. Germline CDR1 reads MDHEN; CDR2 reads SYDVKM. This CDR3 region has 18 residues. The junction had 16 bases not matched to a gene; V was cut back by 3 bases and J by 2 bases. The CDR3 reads CASSLTNLGQPRAYEQYF. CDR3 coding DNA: TGTGCCAGCAGTTTGACTAACCTGGGACAGCCTAGAGCCTACGAGCAGTACTTC.

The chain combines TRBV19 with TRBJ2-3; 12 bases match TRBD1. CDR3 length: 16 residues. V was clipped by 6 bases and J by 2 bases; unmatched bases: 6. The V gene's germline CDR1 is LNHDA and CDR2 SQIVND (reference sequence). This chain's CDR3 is CASSPGQGAFTDTQYF. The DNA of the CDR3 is TGTGCCAGTAGCCCGGGACAGGGGGCTTTCACAGATACGCAGTATTTT. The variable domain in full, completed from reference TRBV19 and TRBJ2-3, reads DGGITQSPKYLFRKEGQNVTLSCEQNLNHDAMYWYRQDPGQGLRLIYYSQIVNDFQKGDIAEGYSVSREKKESFPLTVTSAQKNPTAFYLCASSPGQGAFTDTQYFGPGTRLTVL.

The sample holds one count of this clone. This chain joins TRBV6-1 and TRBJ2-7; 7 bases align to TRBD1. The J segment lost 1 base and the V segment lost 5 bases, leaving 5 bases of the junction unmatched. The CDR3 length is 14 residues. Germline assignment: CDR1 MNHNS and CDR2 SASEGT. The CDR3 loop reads CASSIRDRSYEQYF. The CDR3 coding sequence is TGTGCCAGCAGTATCCGGGACAGATCCTACGAGCAGTACTTC.

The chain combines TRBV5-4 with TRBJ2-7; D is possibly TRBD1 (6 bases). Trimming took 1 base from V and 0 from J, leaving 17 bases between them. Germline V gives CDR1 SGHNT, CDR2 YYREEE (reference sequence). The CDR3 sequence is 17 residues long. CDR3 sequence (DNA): TGTGCCAGCAGCTTGTCTCGTTCCGGGACACACTCCTACGAGCAGTACTTC. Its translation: CASSLSRSGTHSYEQYF.